Sequencing of this TCR beta chain was carried out in a study of shared clonotypes between healthy human individuals. CD45RO-negative, CCR7-selected cells formed the naive CD8 fraction, which excluded terminally differentiated effector memory CD45RA+ cells. CDR3 size: 15 residues. CDR1 and CDR2 from the germline V gene are SGHAT and FQNNGV. V gave up 4 bases and J gave up 6 bases; unmatched junction bases: 10. Data came from immunoSEQ multiplex PCR; TCRdb stores just in-frame clones and leaves some out. Among around 2.1 million clones, about 92% were seen once, and the ten largest hold approximately 1.7%. Points on this clone: Its specificity is not known.

Findings and caveats of the study: Sequencing depth was a factor that was expected to affect clonotype sharing among donors.

The V gene is TRBV11-2, the J gene TRBJ2-7; TRBD1 matches 9 bases. Sample: naive CD8+ T cells from PBMCs. This clonotype originated in a man between 18 and 35 years old in good health. Some clones in this sample may be carry-over from other donors' samples. The CDR3 DNA reads TGTGCCAGCAGCTACTCGAGGGGACAGGGAGGCGAGCAGTACTTC. Encoded protein: CASSYSRGQGGEQYF.